These 24 T cell receptor beta chains share one sample of origin, sequenced in a study of blood T cells in healthy people across ages (dated by TCRdb to between 2015 and 2017). The library was made by 5' RACE. Sequencing relied on an Illumina HiSeq 2500. A second roughly 6 to 11 cycle PCR used a sample-barcoded 5' primer and a J-beta primer mix. The raw public reads went through TCRdb reprocessing: fastp at Q25, MiXCR clone calling, in-frame beta chains kept. Records with the same CDR3 protein are collapsed into one entry carrying the most frequent genes and DNA. The sample profile shows under 2 million distinct CDR3 sequences; roughly a third of them were found once. Together, the top ten hold around 11% of the sample. Sequenced: blood. These receptors were collected from a woman aged 25 to 39 in good health.

As regards this clonotype: With a much larger clone just one base away, this may be a read error. The chain employs TRBV29-1 and TRBJ2-3; the D call may be TRBD1 or TRBD2 (5 bases each). Germline V gene lookup returns CDR1 SQVTM and CDR2 ANQGSEA. With 7 bases removed from V and 8 bases from J, the gap between germline ends came to 16 bases. The CDR3 runs to 12 residues. CDR3 in amino acids: CSAGAGVGTQYF. The CDR3 DNA sequence: TGCAGCGCTGGGGCGGGTGTTGGTACGCAGTATTTT.

This chain connects TRBV6-5 to TRBJ1-2, with 11 bases matching TRBD1. This CDR3 is built from 14 residues. Germline lookup yields CDR1 MNHEY and CDR2 SVGAGI. Trimming cost V 5 bases and J 13 bases; bases outside gene matches: 12. CDR3 nucleotides: TGTGCCAGCAGTGGAGTCGGGACAGGGGGATTCAGCACCTTC. It encodes CASSGVGTGGFSTF.

The chain employs TRBV20-1 and TRBJ1-1; D uncertain. The CDR3 is 12 residues long. V shed 6 bases and J shed 8 bases, with 16 bases lying between them. Germline lookup yields CDR1 DFQATT and CDR2 SNEGSKA (reference sequence). CDR3 protein: CSAPPTKREAFF. The CDR3 coding sequence is TGCAGTGCGCCACCTACCAAGAGGGAAGCTTTCTTT.

The CDR3 loop is CASSEGGTGSYEQYF. CDR3 nucleotides: TGTGCCAGCAGCGAGGGGGGAACTGGCTCCTACGAGCAGTACTTC. The rearrangement uses TRBV9 and TRBJ2-7; D may match TRBD1 or TRBD2 (6 bases each). The CDR3 has 15 residues. The V gene lost 3 bases and the J gene lost 0 bases, with 13 bases spanning the gap. Looked up from germline, CDR1 is SGDLS and CDR2 is YYNGEE.

This chain connects TRBV5-1 to TRBJ1-1, with a possible D match to TRBD1 (5 bases). Germline loops: CDR1 SGHRS, CDR2 YFSETQ. The CDR3 sequence is 15 residues long. V was cut by 0 bases and J by 3 bases, with 12 bases left in between. The CDR3 bases are TGCGCCAGCAGCTTGGCCGAGGGGCAGTACACTGAAGCTTTCTTT. This gives the protein CASSLAEGQYTEAFF. Full variable domain (outside the CDR3, taken from reference TRBV5-1 and TRBJ1-1): KAGVTQTPRYLIKTRGQQVTLSCSPISGHRSVSWYQQTPGQGLQFLFEYFSETQRNKGNFPGRFSGRQFSNSRSEMNVSTLELGDSALYLCASSLAEGQYTEAFFGQGTRLTVV.

The rearrangement uses TRBV28 and TRBJ2-3; D ambiguous. The CDR3 is made up of 14 amino acids. V was trimmed by 6 bases and J by 1 base, leaving 11 bases between them. Germline CDR1 is MDHEN and CDR2 is SYDVKM. The DNA of the CDR3 is TGTGCCAGCAGACAGAGTGAAGGCACAGATACGCAGTATTTT. Protein sequence: CASRQSEGTDTQYF.

CDR3 loop: CASSQVADEQFF. For the CDR3, the DNA is TGCGCCAGCAGCCAAGTGGCGGATGAGCAGTTCTTC. V gene TRBV4-1 combines with J gene TRBJ2-1, with unresolved D. Germline CDR1 MGHRA, CDR2 YSYEKL. The CDR3 loop spans 12 amino acids. V was pared by 1 base and J by 8 bases, with 6 bases between.

This clonotype has just one count. The chain links TRBV25-1 to TRBJ2-1; 7 nucleotides match TRBD2. This CDR3 is 17 amino acids long. The junction had 8 bases not matched to a gene; V was cut back by 3 bases and J by 0 bases. Germline V CDR1 and CDR2: MGHDK, SYGVNS. CDR3 in DNA: TGTGCCAGCAGTGAGAGCGGGGCCTCCTCCTCCTACAATGAGCAGTTCTTC. Translating gives CASSESGASSSYNEQFF.

The CDR3 DNA reads as TGCAGTGTTGGCTCAGGACCCATAGCCCAAGAGACCCAGTACTTC. Translated: CSVGSGPIAQETQYF. V gene TRBV20-1 combines with J gene TRBJ2-5; D gene uncertain. The ends were cut back, 7 bases at V and 1 base at J, with 19 bases in the middle. This CDR3 comprises 15 residues. The germline gives CDR1 DFQATT, CDR2 SNEGSKA (reference sequence).

This clonotype has a handful of counts. The chain employs TRBV6-1 and TRBJ2-7; 7 nucleotides match TRBD2. V lost 3 bases to trimming and J lost 0 bases; unmatched junction nucleotides: 11. From germline, CDR1 is MNHNS and CDR2 SASEGT. The CDR3 consists of 17 residues. DNA for the CDR3: TGTGCCAGCAGTGAGATGGCTAGCGGAACCTTCTCCTACGAGCAGTACTTC. Amino acids: CASSEMASGTFSYEQYF.

The chain employs TRBV6-6 and TRBJ1-1, with 7 bases that match TRBD1. Trimming cost V 6 bases and J 5 bases; bases outside gene matches: 9. Germline CDR1 is MNHNY and CDR2 is SVGAGI (reference sequence). The CDR3 sequence is 14 residues long. The DNA for the CDR3 is TGTGCCAGCAGCCGTAGAACAGGGGATACTGAAGCTTTCTTT. It specifies CASSRRTGDTEAFF.

The DNA for the CDR3 is TGCAGTGCTCCCGGACTAGCGGGAACCCGCTCCTACAATGAGCAGTTCTTC. Amino acid sequence: CSAPGLAGTRSYNEQFF. The chain joins TRBV20-1 to TRBJ2-1; 12 nucleotides agree with TRBD2. Looked up from germline, CDR1 is DFQATT and CDR2 is SNEGSKA (reference sequence). V trimming: 5 bases; J trimming: 0 bases; junction bases outside the gene matches: 8. The CDR3 consists of 17 residues.

In DNA, the CDR3 is TGCAGTGCTCACCGGACAGGGGAAGGCTACGAGCAGTACTTC. This translates into CSAHRTGEGYEQYF. V is TRBV20-1 and J is TRBJ2-7; 9 bases fit TRBD1. The CDR3 is 14 residues long. Germline V gene data show CDR1 as DFQATT and CDR2 as SNEGSKA (reference sequence). The V segment lost 5 bases and the J segment 3 bases; nucleotides outside the gene matches: 8.

The CDR3 region is CASSLDRGQYYGYTF. CDR3 coding DNA: TGTGCCAGCAGCTTAGACAGGGGTCAATACTATGGCTACACCTTC. This chain links TRBV7-9 with TRBJ1-2, with TRBD1 identical over 7 bases. Trimming at V came to 1 base and at J to 3 bases, leaving 5 bases not matched to a gene. Per the germline V gene, CDR1 is SEHNR and CDR2 is FQNEAQ (reference sequence). This CDR3 is 15 amino acids long.

This clonotype was picked up many times. V is TRBV25-1 and J is TRBJ2-3, with D hard to call. V shed 5 bases and J shed 2 bases, with 11 bases lying between them. The CDR3 totals 14 residues. Germline loops: CDR1 MGHDK, CDR2 SYGVNS. CDR3 region: CASSPKISTDTQYF. The CDR3 DNA is TGTGCCAGCAGTCCCAAGATCTCCACAGATACGCAGTATTTT.

The V and J genes are TRBV29-1 and TRBJ2-1, with 9 bases fitting TRBD1. V lost 1 base, J lost 3 bases, and 4 bases stayed unmatched. This CDR3 contains 15 residues. Germline V gene lookup returns CDR1 SQVTM and CDR2 ANQGSEA. The CDR3 spells CSVEGVDRGYNEQFF. The CDR3 DNA reads TGCAGCGTTGAAGGGGTGGACAGGGGCTACAATGAGCAGTTCTTC.

This chain links TRBV4-1 with TRBJ1-4; a possible D gene is TRBD1 (6 bases). This CDR3 is built from 17 residues. The germline CDR1 and CDR2 sequences are MGHRA and YSYEKL. V shed 1 base and J shed 6 bases, with 18 bases lying between them. The CDR3 region is CASSQVELGGADEKLFF. CDR3 sequence (DNA): TGCGCCAGCAGCCAAGTAGAGTTAGGGGGGGCGGATGAAAAACTGTTTTTT.

This chain links TRBV20-1 with TRBJ2-1; D gene uncertain. This CDR3 spans 12 amino acids. Germline loops: CDR1 DFQATT, CDR2 SNEGSKA (reference sequence). Trimming stripped 6 bases from V and 5 bases from J, with 11 bases between. As DNA, the CDR3 is TGCAGTGCCGGAAGAGAAGACAATGAGCAGTTCTTC. Its translation is CSAGREDNEQFF.

This chain links TRBV20-1 with TRBJ2-1; TRBD1 might be the D (6 bases). The germline gives CDR1 DFQATT, CDR2 SNEGSKA (reference sequence). V lost 2 bases and J lost 5, with 16 bases in between. CDR3 length equals 15 residues. The CDR3 loop is CSARSGTHVNNEQFF. The DNA for the CDR3 is TGCAGTGCTAGATCCGGGACACACGTAAACAATGAGCAGTTCTTC.

J is TRBJ2-1 and V is TRBV20-1, with D tentatively TRBD1 (5 bases). Trimming removed 2 bases at V and 9 bases at J, with 20 bases between. Germline V CDR1 and CDR2: DFQATT, SNEGSKA (reference sequence). The CDR3 length is 15 residues. CDR3: CSARSSAGYISEQFF. Written as DNA, the CDR3 is TGCAGTGCTAGATCCAGCGCAGGGTATATCAGTGAGCAGTTCTTC.

Concerning this clonotype: The germline gene is not matched at one end of the junction; a read error may be the cause. The chain carries TRBV14 and TRBJ2-1; TRBD2 matches at 8 bases. The CDR3 is made up of 18 amino acids. Germline-derived CDR1 and CDR2 are SGHDN and FVKESK. CDR3 DNA sequence: TGTGCCAGCAGCCAAGTAATGACGGGAGGGCTCTCCTACAATGAGCAGTTCTTT. It codes for CASSQVMTGGLSYNEQFF.

This rearrangement joins TRBV30 to TRBJ1-5, with unresolved D. The CDR3 spans 14 residues. Trimming shortened V by 0 bases and J by 3 bases, and 9 bases separated the two germline ends. Germline assignment: CDR1 GTSNPN and CDR2 SVGIG (reference sequence). The CDR3, as DNA: TGTGCCTGGAGTGTCACAGCCAACAATCAGCCCCAGCATTTT. This translates into CAWSVTANNQPQHF.

V usage is TRBV6-1 and J usage is TRBJ2-2; D gene unclear. The CDR3 is 14 amino acids. The ends were cut back, 8 bases at V and 7 bases at J, with 17 bases in the middle. Germline CDR1 and CDR2: MNHNS and SASEGT. For the CDR3, the DNA is TGTGCCAGCTCGCCGGTCGAGGAAGGCGGGGAGCTGTTTTTT. It is translated as CASSPVEEGGELFF.

This clonotype was counted a few times. This chain uses TRBV7-8 with TRBJ2-7; TRBD2 might be the D (6 bases). The tail of the sequence fits TRBJ2-5 better, so the J call may be wrong. The CDR3 is 14 residues long. Germline assignment: CDR1 SGHVS and CDR2 FQNEAQ. In DNA form, the CDR3 reads TGTGCCAGCAGCGTAGGGACTTCCTCGGAGACCCAGTACTTC. Its translation is CASSVGTSSETQYF.